Each of the 17 T cell receptor beta chains below was sequenced from the same sample in a study of blood T cell repertoires in COVID-19. Produced via immunoSEQ multiplex PCR; TCRdb's table is partial and in-frame only. The sample shows about 480,000 clones, roughly 90% of them seen only once. The material sequenced was PBMCs or T cells enriched from blood (not recorded which). Receptors were obtained from a woman aged 40 to 55 who had recovered from COVID-19.

This chain uses TRBV24-1 with TRBJ1-2, with TRBD1 matching over 8 bases. The germline V gene encodes CDR1 KGHDR and CDR2 SFDVKD. The CDR3 sequence is 17 residues long. Unmatched junction bases numbered 7, after V lost 1 base and J lost 1 base. The CDR3 region is CATSDFRGQVFNYGYTF. The CDR3 DNA sequence: TGTGCCACCAGTGATTTTAGGGGACAGGTTTTTAACTATGGCTACACCTTC.

This chain connects TRBV27 to TRBJ1-1; 7 bases are a match to TRBD1. With V trimmed by 4 bases and J by 4 bases, 6 bases remained unmatched. Germline V gene lookup returns CDR1 MNHEY and CDR2 SMNVEV (reference sequence). The CDR3 length is 14 residues. The DNA for the CDR3 is TGTGCCAGCAGTTACCTGACAGGGACCACTGAAGCTTTCTTT. Encoded protein: CASSYLTGTTEAFF.

The rearrangement uses TRBV28 and TRBJ1-2, with TRBD1 matching 8 bases. J lost 4 bases, V lost 7 bases, and 8 bases had no gene match. The CDR3 runs to 14 residues. Germline CDR1 is MDHEN and CDR2 is SYDVKM. CDR3 amino acids: CASTVDRVSYGYTF. The CDR3 DNA sequence: TGTGCCAGCACCGTGGACAGGGTGAGCTATGGCTACACCTTC.

This chain uses TRBV24-1 with TRBJ1-1, with D unresolved. V shed 0 bases and J shed 1 base, with 5 bases lying between them. The CDR3 runs 14 residues. CDR1 and CDR2 from the germline V gene are KGHDR and SFDVKD. The CDR3: CATSDLNGNTEAFF. For the CDR3, the DNA is TGTGCCACCAGTGATTTGAACGGGAACACTGAAGCTTTCTTT.

This chain joins TRBV6-5 and TRBJ1-1; TRBD1 aligns across 7 bases. With 7 bases clipped from V and 4 bases from J, the junction kept 6 bases outside the gene matches. Germline assignment: CDR1 MNHEY and CDR2 SVGAGI. This CDR3 is built from 13 residues. This CDR3 reads CASTIDRATEAFF. The CDR3 nucleotides are TGTGCCAGCACCATCGACAGGGCCACTGAAGCTTTCTTT.

The chain joins TRBV7-9 to TRBJ1-1; D is ambiguous. The CDR3 covers 13 residues. V lost 2 bases, J lost 4 bases, and 8 bases lay in between. The germline CDR1 and CDR2 sequences are SEHNR and FQNEAQ (reference sequence). The DNA of the CDR3 is TGTGCCAGCAGCTTATCTGAGAGCACTGAAGCTTTCTTT. It encodes CASSLSESTEAFF.

Concerning this clone itself: The same CDR3 can be traced to other DNA sequences in this sample. V usage is TRBV5-4 and J usage is TRBJ2-7; TRBD1 is a possible D gene (6 bases). This CDR3 region has 13 residues. CDR1 is SGHNT and CDR2 is YYREEE in the germline V gene (reference sequence). The V gene lost 4 bases and the J gene lost 3 bases, with 11 bases spanning the gap. CDR3 DNA sequence: TGTGCCAGCAGCAGTACAGGGAACTACGAGCAGTACTTC. This translates into CASSSTGNYEQYF.

The chain couples TRBV18 to TRBJ2-1; D perhaps matches TRBD2 (5 bases). Trimming took off 1 base at V and 9 bases at J, with 10 bases between the two ends. The CDR3 runs to 13 residues. Germline V gene lookup returns CDR1 KGHSH and CDR2 LQKENI. This CDR3 is CASSPLREGEQFF. CDR3 bases: TGTGCCAGCTCACCACTCCGGGAAGGTGAGCAGTTCTTC.

This clone appeared a few times. This chain links TRBV19 with TRBJ1-1; D gene unclear. Trimming pared 5 bases from V and 1 base from J, leaving 11 bases between. The CDR3 covers 14 residues. Germline V lookup: CDR1 LNHDA, CDR2 SQIVND (reference sequence). The CDR3 loop is CASSDLNGNTEAFF. The CDR3 DNA sequence: TGTGCCAGTAGTGATCTGAACGGGAACACTGAAGCTTTCTTT.

The CDR3 region has the DNA TGTGCCAGCAGCTGGCAACAAAATGAAAAACTGTTTTTT. This encodes CASSWQQNEKLFF. The rearrangement links TRBV27 to TRBJ1-4; unclear D gene. The germline gives CDR1 MNHEY, CDR2 SMNVEV (reference sequence). Between the trimmed V and J ends, which lost 6 bases and 5 bases, there was a span of 10 bases. This CDR3 has 13 residues.

V usage is TRBV6-6 and J usage is TRBJ2-5, with a tentative D call TRBD1 (6 bases). Germline V CDR1 and CDR2: MNHNY, SVGAGI (reference sequence). CDR3 length: 13 residues. V was shortened by 8 bases and J by 1 base, with 11 bases between the two germline ends. CDR3 protein: CASLRTAQETQYF. The CDR3 region has the DNA TGTGCCAGCCTTAGGACAGCCCAAGAGACCCAGTACTTC.

The J gene is TRBJ1-4, the V gene TRBV29-1; D not certain. This CDR3 contains 16 residues. V gave up 4 bases and J gave up 5 bases, with 20 bases separating them. CDR1 is SQVTM and CDR2 is ANQGSEA in the germline V gene. In nucleotides, the CDR3 is TGCAGCGTTGTCGAGGGCTATGGCAGCCAAAATGAAAAACTGTTTTTT. This gives the protein CSVVEGYGSQNEKLFF.

The rearrangement uses TRBV3-1 (or the pseudogene TRBV3-2) and TRBJ1-5; 7 bases agree with TRBD1. With V trimmed by 0 bases and J by 7 bases, 6 bases remained unmatched. There are 15 residues in the CDR3. Germline loops: CDR1 LGHDT, CDR2 YNNKEL (reference sequence). For the CDR3, the DNA is TGTGCCAGCAGCCAAGAACTAACAGGGGCGCAGCCCCAGCATTTT. It encodes CASSQELTGAQPQHF.

This rearrangement joins TRBV27 to TRBJ2-3; TRBD2 agrees at 8 bases. Germline assignment: CDR1 MNHEY and CDR2 SMNVEV (reference sequence). The CDR3 extends over 13 amino acids. J gave up 5 bases and V 8 bases, and 6 bases lay outside the gene matches. CDR3 region: CASGTGRGDTQYF. CDR3 nucleotide sequence: TGTGCCAGCGGTACCGGGAGGGGAGATACGCAGTATTTT.

The chain combines TRBV3-1 (or the pseudogene TRBV3-2) with TRBJ1-1; D is undetermined. V was trimmed by 4 bases and J by 5 bases, leaving 8 bases between them. The CDR3 consists of 12 residues. Germline CDR1 is LGHDT and CDR2 is YNNKEL (reference sequence). In DNA form, the CDR3 reads TGTGCCAGCAGCCTTCGTTTGACTGAAGCTTTCTTT. This codes for CASSLRLTEAFF.

This chain uses TRBV5-6 with TRBJ1-2, with a possible D match to TRBD1 (6 bases). The CDR3 is 15 residues long. CDR1 and CDR2 (germline): SGHDT, YYEEEE. The ends were cut back, 2 bases at V and 4 bases at J, with 15 bases in the middle. The CDR3 sequence: CASSLLGQSIYGYTF. In DNA form, the CDR3 reads TGTGCCAGCAGCTTACTAGGACAGAGCATCTATGGCTACACCTTC.

This chain links TRBV4-3 with TRBJ2-2, with 8 bases that match TRBD2. The CDR3 is 18 amino acids. Per the germline V gene, CDR1 is LGHNA and CDR2 is YSLEER. V lost 0 bases to trimming and J lost 2 bases; unmatched junction nucleotides: 8. CDR3 loop: CASSQDFGLAGNTGELFF. Here the CDR3 DNA reads TGCGCCAGCAGCCAAGATTTCGGCCTAGCGGGTAACACCGGGGAGCTGTTTTTT.